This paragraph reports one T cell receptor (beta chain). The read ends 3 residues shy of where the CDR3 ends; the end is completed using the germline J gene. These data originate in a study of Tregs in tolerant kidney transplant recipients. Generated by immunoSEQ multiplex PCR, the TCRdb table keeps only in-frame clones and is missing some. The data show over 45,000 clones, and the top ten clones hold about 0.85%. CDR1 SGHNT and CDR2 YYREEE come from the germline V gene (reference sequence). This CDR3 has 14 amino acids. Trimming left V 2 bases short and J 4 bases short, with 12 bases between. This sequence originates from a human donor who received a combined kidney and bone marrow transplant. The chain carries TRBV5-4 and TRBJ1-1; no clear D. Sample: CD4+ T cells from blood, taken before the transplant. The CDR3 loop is CASSLTTVPTEAFF. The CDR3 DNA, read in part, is TGTGCCAGCAGCTTAACCACAGTTCCCACTGAA.